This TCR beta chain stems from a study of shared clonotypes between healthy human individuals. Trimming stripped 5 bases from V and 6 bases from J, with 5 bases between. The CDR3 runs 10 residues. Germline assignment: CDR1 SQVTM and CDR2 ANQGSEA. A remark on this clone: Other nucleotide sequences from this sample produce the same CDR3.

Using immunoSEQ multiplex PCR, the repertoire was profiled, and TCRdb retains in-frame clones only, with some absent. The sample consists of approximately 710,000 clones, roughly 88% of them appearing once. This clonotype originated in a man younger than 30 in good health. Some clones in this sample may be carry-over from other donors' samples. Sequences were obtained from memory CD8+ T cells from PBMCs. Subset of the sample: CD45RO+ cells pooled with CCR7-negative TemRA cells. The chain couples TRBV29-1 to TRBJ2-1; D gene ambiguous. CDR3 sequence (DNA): TGCAGCGTTTCGGGCAATGAGCAGTTCTTC. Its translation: CSVSGNEQFF.